A selection of T cell receptor beta chains follows, all from one sample in a study of CD8 T cells in ankylosing spondylitis. TCRdb reprocessed the 5' RACE reads with MiXCR, giving one entry per CDR3 protein. Of about 750,000 distinct CDR3 sequences detected, 15% to 20% appear once; the ten largest clones hold over 15%. The sample comprised blood, either unsorted or a sorted T cell fraction (not recorded which). The receptors stem from a male donor with ankylosing spondylitis. Each CDR3 is given with its conserved first and last residue. Fields, in order: J gene, clone size, V gene, D gene, CDR3 protein, CDR3 DNA. D genes are given only for firm matches. Where a row states a size, it is once, few, many or the class of an expanded clone; other rows omit it.

>TRBJ1-2|few|TRBV7-2|.
CASSLKVAGLEYGYTF
TGTGCCAGCAGCTTAAAAGTTGCAGGTCTCGAATATGGCTACACCTTC
>TRBJ2-3|few|TRBV20-1|.
CSARASSGSTDTQYF
TGCAGTGCTAGAGCATCAAGCGGGAGCACAGATACGCAGTATTTT
>TRBJ1-1|few|TRBV12-3/TRBV12-4|TRBD1
CASSLARQGFTEAFF
TGTGCCAGCAGTTTAGCCCGACAGGGTTTCACTGAAGCTTTCTTT
>TRBJ2-5|.|TRBV7-9|.
CASSELRGGIQETQYF
TGTGCCAGCAGCGAGCTGCGGGGCGGAATCCAAGAGACCCAGTACTTC
>TRBJ1-5|.|TRBV4-1|.
CASSQNRDNQPQHF
TGCGCCAGCAGCCAAAACCGGGACAATCAGCCCCAGCATTTT
>TRBJ2-1|few|TRBV12-3/TRBV12-4|TRBD2
CASRISGGGNEQFF
TGTGCCAGCAGGATTAGCGGGGGAGGCAATGAGCAGTTCTTC
>TRBJ2-7|.|TRBV20-1|.
CSVQRWGALYF
TGCAGTGTTCAAAGGTGGGGAGCTCTGTACTTC
>TRBJ2-4|.|TRBV13|TRBD2
CASSPRAGLKNIQYF
TGTGCCAGCAGCCCCCGAGCGGGGCTCAAAAACATTCAGTACTTC
>TRBJ1-2|many|TRBV3-1|.
CASSQVGRRDYGYTF
TGTGCCAGCAGCCAAGTGGGAAGGCGGGACTATGGCTACACCTTC
>TRBJ1-6|few|TRBV7-9|.
CASSSKFSGTPNSPLHF
TGTGCCAGCAGCTCGAAATTTTCCGGGACACCAAATTCACCCCTCCACTTT
>TRBJ2-7|few|TRBV7-6|.
CASSSGPGEGPNEQYF
TGTGCCAGCAGCTCGGGGCCGGGAGAGGGACCCAACGAGCAGTACTTC
>TRBJ2-1|.|TRBV25-1|TRBD2
CASSATSGGAWFNEQFF
TGTGCCAGCAGTGCGACTAGCGGGGGGGCTTGGTTCAATGAGCAGTTCTTC
>TRBJ2-7|many|TRBV4-3|.
CASSQDVANEQYF
TGCGCCAGCAGCCAAGATGTAGCGAATGAGCAGTACTTC
>TRBJ1-6|few|TRBV9|.
CASSPPYGNSPLHF
TGTGCCAGCAGCCCGCCTTATGGTAATTCACCCCTCCACTTT
>TRBJ1-6|once|TRBV6-5|.
CASSSYVEGSPLHF
TGTGCCAGCAGTTCTTACGTGGAGGGTTCACCCCTCCACTTT
>TRBJ2-1|few|TRBV4-3|TRBD2
CASSQVRDYLNEQFF
TGCGCCAGCAGCCAAGTCCGGGACTACCTTAATGAGCAGTTCTTC
>TRBJ2-7|.|TRBV10-2|TRBD1
CASRETGIYEQYF
TGCGCCAGCAGGGAGACAGGGATCTACGAGCAGTACTTC
>TRBJ2-3|many|TRBV29-1|.
CSVEDYTDTQYF
TGCAGCGTTGAAGATTACACAGATACGCAGTATTTT
>TRBJ1-1|few|TRBV12-3/TRBV12-4|.
CASNFQVGDFTEAFF
TGTGCCAGCAACTTTCAGGTGGGGGATTTCACTGAAGCTTTCTTT
>TRBJ2-1|few|TRBV20-1|TRBD2
CSARVPGGRDYNEQFF
TGCAGTGCTAGAGTGCCCGGCGGGAGGGACTACAATGAGCAGTTCTTC
>TRBJ2-2|many|TRBV25-1|.
CASSEYRDTGELFF
TGTGCCAGCAGTGAATACAGGGACACCGGGGAGCTGTTTTTT
>TRBJ2-1|many|TRBV2|.
CASSDQGYEQFF
TGTGCCAGCAGTGATCAGGGCTATGAGCAGTTCTTC
>TRBJ2-1|.|TRBV6-4|TRBD2
CASSDSSGGNEQFF
TGTGCCAGCAGTGACTCCTCGGGGGGAAATGAGCAGTTCTTC
>TRBJ2-2|.|TRBV11-2|TRBD1
CASSDLTRDRVNTGELFF
TGTGCCAGCAGCGACCTCACCCGGGACAGGGTAAACACCGGGGAGCTGTTTTTT
>TRBJ2-5|.|TRBV7-2|.
CASSLAVGGKTQYF
TGTGCCAGCAGCTTAGCGGTAGGGGGTAAGACCCAGTACTTC
>TRBJ2-7|few|TRBV9|TRBD2
CASSLTGTSGNYEQYF
TGTGCCAGCAGCTTGACCGGGACTAGCGGGAACTACGAGCAGTACTTC
>TRBJ2-7|few|TRBV12-3/TRBV12-4|TRBD2
CASSLGLAGAEEQYF
TGTGCCAGCAGTTTAGGACTAGCGGGAGCTGAGGAGCAGTACTTC
>TRBJ2-7|many|TRBV4-3|TRBD2
CASSQGLAGAYEQYF
TGTGCCAGCAGTCAAGGACTAGCGGGGGCCTACGAGCAGTACTTC
>TRBJ1-1|.|TRBV6-1|TRBD1
CAGDRGLGAFF
TGTGCCGGAGACAGGGGGCTAGGAGCTTTCTTT